One and the same sample provided the 17 T cell receptor beta chains below, sequenced in a study of graft-versus-host responses after intestinal transplantation. The antigens for these receptors are not known. Using immunoSEQ multiplex PCR, the repertoire was profiled, and TCRdb retains in-frame clones only, with some absent. This sample carries about 92,000 clones, 80% to 95% of them seen once, and the ten largest clones take under 6.5%. Sequenced here: unstimulated CD8+ T cells sorted from spleen or lymph node cells, sampled before intestinal transplant. The receptors derive from a human donor who received an intestinal transplant.

The chain employs TRBV29-1 and TRBJ2-7; D might be TRBD2 (5 bases). In germline, CDR1 is SQVTM, CDR2 ANQGSEA. Between the trimmed V and J ends, which lost 3 bases and 2 bases, there was a span of 8 bases. The length of the CDR3 is 12 residues. The CDR3 protein is CSVDTGTYEQYF. The CDR3, as DNA: TGCAGCGTTGATACCGGGACCTACGAGCAGTACTTC.

The chain carries TRBV6-5 and TRBJ2-7; no clear D gene. The V gene's germline CDR1 is MNHEY and CDR2 SVGAGI. The length of the CDR3 is 14 residues. V lost 0 bases to trimming and J lost 0 bases, with 6 bases between them. The CDR3 region is CASSYSGNSYEQYF. In DNA form, the CDR3 reads TGTGCCAGCAGTTACTCGGGCAACTCCTACGAGCAGTACTTC.

The chain couples TRBV13 to TRBJ2-1; 10 bases are shared with TRBD2. The V segment lost 5 bases and the J segment 5 bases; nucleotides outside the gene matches: 9. Germline values: CDR1 PRHDT, CDR2 FYEKMQ (reference sequence). The CDR3 consists of 16 residues. CDR3 sequence: CASSLLSGGADNEQFF. As DNA, the CDR3 is TGTGCCAGCAGCCTCCTAAGCGGGGGGGCCGACAATGAGCAGTTCTTC.

The chain joins TRBV5-1 to TRBJ2-7, with a possible D match to TRBD2 (6 bases). CDR3 size: 15 residues. Germline assignment: CDR1 SGHRS and CDR2 YFSETQ. Trimming removed 4 bases at V and 0 bases at J, with 14 bases between. The CDR3 reads CASSPVAANSYEQYF. Written as DNA, the CDR3 is TGCGCCAGCAGCCCGGTAGCGGCGAACTCCTACGAGCAGTACTTC.

V is TRBV13 and J is TRBJ2-5, with 10 positions matching TRBD2. V lost 5 bases, J lost 2 bases, and 8 bases stayed unmatched. Germline V gives CDR1 PRHDT, CDR2 FYEKMQ (reference sequence). This CDR3 contains 16 residues. The CDR3 loop reads CASSRRTSGDQETQYF. The CDR3 nucleotides are TGTGCCAGCAGCAGAAGGACTAGCGGAGATCAAGAGACCCAGTACTTC.

CDR3 in amino acids: CSVVLVITGELFF. Here the CDR3 DNA reads TGCAGCGTTGTTCTAGTAATAACCGGGGAGCTGTTTTTT. V gene TRBV29-1 combines with J gene TRBJ2-2; no clear D. Germline V CDR1 and CDR2: SQVTM, ANQGSEA. The CDR3 has 13 amino acids. Trimming cost V 4 bases and J 5 bases, with 11 bases left between them.

This chain links TRBV6-1 with TRBJ1-2; 7 bases align to TRBD1. J was trimmed by 4 bases and V by 7 bases; bases with no gene match: 9. Germline CDR1 and CDR2: MNHNS and SASEGT. The CDR3 extends over 14 amino acids. The CDR3 DNA reads as TGTGCCAGCACCTTAGGACAGGTTCGCTATGGCTACACCTTC. Amino acids: CASTLGQVRYGYTF.

V gene TRBV5-1 combines with J gene TRBJ2-1; TRBD2 matches 8 bases. J was trimmed by 10 bases and V by 4 bases; bases with no gene match: 4. CDR1 and CDR2 from the germline V gene are SGHRS and YFSETQ. The CDR3 totals 12 residues. The chain's CDR3 is CASSGTSGEQFF. CDR3 nucleotide sequence: TGCGCCAGCAGCGGGACTAGTGGGGAGCAGTTCTTC.

Points on this clone: Other DNA sequences from this sample encode an identical CDR3 as well. The chain uses TRBV25-1 and TRBJ2-5; D perhaps matches TRBD2 (7 bases). V lost 2 bases, J lost 5 bases, and 12 bases lay in between. The CDR3 covers 14 residues. From germline, CDR1 is MGHDK and CDR2 SYGVNS. The CDR3 sequence: CASSERGGEETQYF. CDR3 DNA: TGTGCCAGCAGTGAAAGGGGGGGGGAGGAGACCCAGTACTTC.

The chain employs TRBV7-9 and TRBJ1-1; 7 positions agree with TRBD1. The CDR3 covers 14 residues. CDR1 SEHNR and CDR2 FQNEAQ come from the germline V gene (reference sequence). Trimming cost V 3 bases and J 10 bases; bases outside gene matches: 11. The CDR3 region is CASSFSRQGRGAFF. The CDR3 nucleotides read TGTGCCAGCAGCTTCTCGAGACAGGGAAGGGGAGCTTTCTTT.

The rearrangement joins TRBV6-5 to TRBJ1-1, with unresolved D. V shed 0 bases and J shed 0 bases, with 2 bases lying between them. CDR1 is MNHEY, CDR2 SVGAGI, per germline. CDR3 length equals 13 residues. CDR3 DNA: TGTGCCAGCAGTTACTCGATGAACACTGAAGCTTTCTTT. Protein: CASSYSMNTEAFF.

Points on this clone: Other nucleotide sequences in the sample specify the same CDR3. The chain links TRBV7-3 to TRBJ2-2; D is unclear. The germline V gene encodes CDR1 SGHTA and CDR2 FQGTGA. Trimming shortened V by 0 bases and J by 4 bases, and 6 bases separated the two germline ends. This CDR3 contains 14 residues. The CDR3 coding sequence is TGTGCCAGCAGCTTAACAGGAAGCACCGGGGAGCTGTTTTTT. Translating gives CASSLTGSTGELFF.

The chain employs TRBV2 and TRBJ2-1; 14 nucleotides match TRBD2. V trimming: 4 bases; J trimming: 6 bases; junction bases outside the gene matches: 5. The CDR3 extends over 16 amino acids. Germline V lookup: CDR1 SNHLY, CDR2 FYNNEI. The CDR3 sequence is CASSGLAGGQLNEQFF. The CDR3 nucleotides are TGTGCCAGCAGTGGACTAGCGGGGGGGCAACTCAATGAGCAGTTCTTC.

The chain employs TRBV20-1 and TRBJ2-5, with D hard to call. Germline V lookup: CDR1 DFQATT, CDR2 SNEGSKA (reference sequence). The ends were cut back, 0 bases at V and 5 bases at J, with 4 bases in the middle. This CDR3 has 11 amino acids. CDR3 in amino acids: CSARDVETQYF. CDR3 DNA sequence: TGCAGTGCTAGAGATGTGGAGACCCAGTACTTC.

V gene TRBV27 combines with J gene TRBJ2-7; the D is unclear. Germline CDR1 reads MNHEY; CDR2 reads SMNVEV (reference sequence). The CDR3 spans 14 residues. V lost 2 bases, J lost 2 bases, and 10 bases lay in between. CDR3 sequence reads: CASSLESSPYEQYF. CDR3 sequence (DNA): TGTGCCAGCAGTTTAGAATCTTCTCCCTACGAGCAGTACTTC.

The V gene is TRBV6-5, the J gene TRBJ2-7, with D unclear. The CDR3 sequence is 14 residues long. Trimming shortened V by 10 bases and J by 4 bases, and 20 bases separated the two germline ends. Germline assignment: CDR1 MNHEY and CDR2 SVGAGI. The CDR3 sequence: CATQPREVSYEQYF. The CDR3 nucleotides are TGTGCCACCCAGCCGCGAGAGGTGTCGTACGAGCAGTACTTC.

The J gene is TRBJ2-3, the V gene TRBV6-5; D might be TRBD1 (5 bases). The length of the CDR3 is 15 residues. Between the trimmed V and J ends, which lost 6 bases and 3 bases, there was a span of 16 bases. Per germline, CDR1 MNHEY and CDR2 SVGAGI. The CDR3 sequence is CASSPLGVSTDTQYF. As DNA, the CDR3 is TGTGCCAGCAGCCCTTTAGGGGTTTCGACAGATACGCAGTATTTT.